The 6 T cell receptor beta chains reported below all come from one sample, sequenced in a study of identifying expanded T cells in peripheral blood. TCRdb keeps only in-frame clones here, not all; method: immunoSEQ multiplex PCR. The table includes 70,000 to 100,000 clones, around nine tenths detected once. Sequenced sample: blood. The receptors were gathered from a person between 18 and 75 years old in good health.

This clone was counted a few times. This rearrangement joins TRBV10-1 to TRBJ1-5; TRBD1 matches at 7 bases. The CDR3 covers 14 residues. Germline assignment: CDR1 WNHNN and CDR2 SYGVQD (reference sequence). Germline trimming cut 8 bases from V and 6 bases from J; bases unmatched to any gene: 10. The CDR3 loop is CASGDRVGGQPQHF. CDR3 nucleotide sequence: TGCGCCAGCGGCGACAGGGTCGGCGGTCAGCCCCAGCATTTT.

This chain joins TRBV28 and TRBJ2-3, with D unresolved. V was pared by 7 bases and J by 3 bases, with 5 bases between. This CDR3 contains 11 residues. Per the germline V gene, CDR1 is MDHEN and CDR2 is SYDVKM. The CDR3 region has the DNA TGTGCCAGCACTGCGACAGATACGCAGTATTTT. Translated: CASTATDTQYF.

The chain has TRBV4-3 and TRBJ2-1; TRBD2 aligns across 12 bases. In germline, CDR1 is LGHNA, CDR2 YSLEER. The CDR3 runs 17 residues. V trimming: 0 bases; J trimming: 7 bases; junction bases outside the gene matches: 7. The CDR3 DNA follows: TGCGCCAGCAGCCAAGATCCTAGCGGGGGGGCCATAAATGAGCAGTTCTTC. This codes for CASSQDPSGGAINEQFF.

This clone was detected only once. This chain links TRBV10-3 with TRBJ1-2; tentative D call: TRBD1 (6 bases). This CDR3 contains 17 residues. The ends were cut back, 4 bases at V and 3 bases at J, with 21 bases in the middle. From germline, CDR1 is ENHRY and CDR2 SYGVKD. In nucleotides, the CDR3 is TGTGCCATCAGTGGATCGGGGGCGCGTAACATCGACTATGGCTACACCTTC. Protein sequence: CAISGSGARNIDYGYTF.

CDR3 region: CATESRSKGAFF. The CDR3 DNA is TGTGCCACGGAGTCTAGGTCGAAGGGAGCTTTCTTT. This chain joins TRBV28 and TRBJ1-1; no clear D. There are 12 residues in the CDR3. Germline V gene sequence: CDR1 MDHEN, CDR2 SYDVKM. V lost 10 bases and J 10 bases, leaving 19 bases between the germline ends. The full variable domain, its missing parts supplied by reference TRBV28 and TRBJ1-1, is DVKVTQSSRYLVKRTGEKVFLECVQDMDHENMFWYRQDPGLGLRLIYFSYDVKMKEKGDIPEGYSVSREKKERFSLILESASTNQTSMYLCATESRSKGAFFGQGTRLTVV.

This chain joins TRBV7-9 and TRBJ1-2; D might be TRBD1 (6 bases). V was shortened by 1 base and J by 4 bases, with 13 bases between the two germline ends. CDR1 and CDR2 (germline): SEHNR, FQNEAQ (reference sequence). The CDR3 runs to 15 residues. The CDR3 spells CASSLVRAGAYGYTF. For the CDR3, the DNA is TGTGCCAGCAGCTTAGTTCGGGCAGGGGCCTATGGCTACACCTTC.